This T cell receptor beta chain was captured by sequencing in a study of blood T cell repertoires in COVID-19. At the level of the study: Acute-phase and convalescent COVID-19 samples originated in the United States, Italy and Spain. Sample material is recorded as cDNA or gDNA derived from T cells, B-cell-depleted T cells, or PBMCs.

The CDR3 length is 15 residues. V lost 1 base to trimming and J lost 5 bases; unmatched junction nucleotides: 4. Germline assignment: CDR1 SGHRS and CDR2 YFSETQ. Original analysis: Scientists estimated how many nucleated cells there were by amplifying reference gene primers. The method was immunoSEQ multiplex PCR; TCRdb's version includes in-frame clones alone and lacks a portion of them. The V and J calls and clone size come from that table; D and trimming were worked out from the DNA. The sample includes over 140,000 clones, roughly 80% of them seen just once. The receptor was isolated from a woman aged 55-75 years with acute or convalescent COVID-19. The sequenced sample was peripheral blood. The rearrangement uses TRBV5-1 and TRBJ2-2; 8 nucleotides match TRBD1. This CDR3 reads CASSLYRGDTGELFF. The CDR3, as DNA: TGCGCCAGCAGCTTGTACAGGGGGGATACCGGGGAGCTGTTTTTT.